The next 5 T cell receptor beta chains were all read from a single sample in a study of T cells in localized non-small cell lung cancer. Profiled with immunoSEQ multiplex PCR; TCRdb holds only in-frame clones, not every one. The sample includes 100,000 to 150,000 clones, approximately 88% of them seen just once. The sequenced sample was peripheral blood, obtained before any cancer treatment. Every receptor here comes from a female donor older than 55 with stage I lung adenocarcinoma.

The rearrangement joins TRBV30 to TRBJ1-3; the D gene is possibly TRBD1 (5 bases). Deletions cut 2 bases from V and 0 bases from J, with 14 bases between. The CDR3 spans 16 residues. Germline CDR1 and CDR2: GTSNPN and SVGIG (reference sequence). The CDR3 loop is CAWSSRDGYSGNTIYF. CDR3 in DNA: TGTGCCTGGAGTTCCCGGGACGGATACTCTGGAAACACCATATATTTT. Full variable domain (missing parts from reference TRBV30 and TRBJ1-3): SQTIHQWPATLVQPVGSPLSLECTVEGTSNPNLYWYRQAAGRGLQLLFYSVGIGQISSEVPQNLSASRPQDRQFILSSKKLLLSDSGFYLCAWSSRDGYSGNTIYFGEGSWLTVV.

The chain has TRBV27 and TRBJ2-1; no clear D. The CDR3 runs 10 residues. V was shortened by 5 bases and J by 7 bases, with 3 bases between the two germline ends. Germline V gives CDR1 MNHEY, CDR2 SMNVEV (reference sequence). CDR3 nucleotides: TGTGCCAGCAGTCGGAATGAGCAGTTCTTC. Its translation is CASSRNEQFF.

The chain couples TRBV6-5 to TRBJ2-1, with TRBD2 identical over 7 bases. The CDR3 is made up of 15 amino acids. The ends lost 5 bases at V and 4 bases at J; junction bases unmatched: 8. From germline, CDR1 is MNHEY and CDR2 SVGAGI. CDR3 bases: TGTGCCAGCAGTCCTCCGGGACTACTTTACAATGAGCAGTTCTTC. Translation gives CASSPPGLLYNEQFF.

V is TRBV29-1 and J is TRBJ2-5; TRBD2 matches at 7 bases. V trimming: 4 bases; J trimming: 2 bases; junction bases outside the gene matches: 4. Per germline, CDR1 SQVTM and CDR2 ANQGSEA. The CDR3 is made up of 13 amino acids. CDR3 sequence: CSVVGGGQETQYF. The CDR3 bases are TGCAGCGTTGTTGGGGGGGGGCAAGAGACCCAGTACTTC.

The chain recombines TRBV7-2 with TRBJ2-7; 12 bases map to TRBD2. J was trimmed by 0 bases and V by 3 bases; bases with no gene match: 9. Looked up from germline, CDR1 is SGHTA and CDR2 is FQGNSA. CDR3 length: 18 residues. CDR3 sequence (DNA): TGTGCCAGCAGCTTGGAGCGGACTAGCGGGATTTACTCCTACGAGCAGTACTTC. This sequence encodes CASSLERTSGIYSYEQYF.